A selection of T cell receptor beta chains follows, all from one sample in a study of molecular identifiers for immune sequencing clone quantification. One entry per CDR3 protein results from TCRdb running MiXCR on the PCR reads. The table records about half a million distinct CDR3 sequences, about 22% of them present only once. Sequenced input: naive CD8+ T cells from blood, with Jurkat cell RNA spiked in. The receptors were gathered from a human donor in good health. Some libraries in this study had Jurkat cell RNA spiked in. Both conserved end residues are part of each CDR3. D genes are given only for firm matches. Clone size, where shown, is once, few, many, or a class for clones that have expanded.

V	J	size	D	DNA	CDR3
TRBV12-3/TRBV12-4	TRBJ1-1	-	-	TGTGCCAGCAGTTTAGCGCCCCCAGGGAGGGAGAACACTGAAGCTTTCTTT	CASSLAPPGRENTEAFF
TRBV27	TRBJ2-3	many	-	TGTGCCAGCAGCCTTATAGTAAGCACAGATACGCAGTATTTT	CASSLIVSTDTQYF
TRBV9	TRBJ2-4	-	TRBD2	TGTGCCAGCAGCCCGGGGACTAGATTCGACATTCAGTACTTC	CASSPGTRFDIQYF
TRBV6-5	TRBJ2-7	many	TRBD2	TGTGCCAGCAGTTACTCCACTAGCGGGAGCTCCTACGAGCAGTACTTC	CASSYSTSGSSYEQYF
TRBV6-6	TRBJ2-2	few	TRBD1	TGTGCCGGAACCGGGACAGGGGGCTCCGGGGAGCTGTTTTTT	CAGTGTGGSGELFF
TRBV20-1	TRBJ1-1	-	-	TGCAGTGTCAACATAAGCCCCCGTCCGATGAACACTGAAGCTTTCTTT	CSVNISPRPMNTEAFF
TRBV12-3/TRBV12-4	TRBJ1-1	-	-	TGTGCCAGCAGTTTATGGGGGGCCGGTGGAGCTTTCTTT	CASSLWGAGGAFF
TRBV6-2/TRBV6-3	TRBJ2-7	few	TRBD2	TGTGCCAGCAGGCAAGCGGGGGACTACGAGCAGTACTTC	CASRQAGDYEQYF
TRBV29-1	TRBJ2-7	few	TRBD2	TGCAGCGCTCGACTAGCGGCAACCTACGAGCAGTACTTC	CSARLAATYEQYF
TRBV29-1	TRBJ2-2	few	-	TGCAGCGTGGAAACTGCCAACACCGGGGAGCTGTTTTTT	CSVETANTGELFF
TRBV5-6	TRBJ1-5	few	-	TGTGCCAGCAGCTTGGGTGCGACCGACTATCAGCCCCAGCATTTT	CASSLGATDYQPQHF
TRBV29-1	TRBJ1-2	-	TRBD1	TGCAGCGTTGACGAAGACTTACAGGGGGTCCATGGCTACACCTTC	CSVDEDLQGVHGYTF
TRBV28	TRBJ2-7	few	-	TGTGCCAGCAGTTTAGGTAGGCACCTCTACGAGCAGTACTTC	CASSLGRHLYEQYF
TRBV9	TRBJ1-5	few	-	TGTGCCAGCAGCGCGGACACAAATAGCAATCAGCCCCAGCATTTT	CASSADTNSNQPQHF
TRBV7-9	TRBJ2-4	many	-	TGTGCCAGCAGTCCCACGCGACAGAAACTATTAGCCAAAAACATTCAGTACTTC	CASSPTRQKLLAKNIQYF
TRBV9	TRBJ2-2	-	-	TGTGCCAGCAGCAGATACATAACAGGGTCTCAGAACACCGGGGAGCTGTTTTTT	CASSRYITGSQNTGELFF
TRBV7-9	TRBJ2-7	few	TRBD2	TGTGCCAGCAGCACGACTAGCGGGAGTTTTAACGAGCAGTACTTC	CASSTTSGSFNEQYF
TRBV6-2/TRBV6-3	TRBJ1-1	few	-	TGTGCCAGCAGTTACTCACTTGTCTCCGGCACTGAAGCTTTCTTT	CASSYSLVSGTEAFF
TRBV29-1	TRBJ1-1	many	-	TGCAGCGTTGAAGACGTGGGGCAAGCTTTCTTT	CSVEDVGQAFF
TRBV11-2	TRBJ1-1	-	-	TGTGCCAGCAGCTCAGGGACTAGCCAAAACACTGAAGCTTTCTTT	CASSSGTSQNTEAFF
TRBV4-1	TRBJ2-5	few	TRBD2	TGCGCCAGCAGCCTGAATCTAGCGGGAGTAGAGACCCAGTACTTC	CASSLNLAGVETQYF
TRBV19	TRBJ2-2	-	-	TGTGCCAGTAGTATAGACGGGAGTGTTTGGACCGGGGAGCTGTTTTTT	CASSIDGSVWTGELFF
TRBV12-3/TRBV12-4	TRBJ1-5	many	TRBD1	TGTGCCAGCAGCCGTACAGGGGGTCAGCCCCAGCATTTT	CASSRTGGQPQHF
TRBV12-3/TRBV12-4	TRBJ1-1	-	TRBD1	TGTGCCAGCAGTCACCAGGGGGTTTTGGGGAACACTGAAGCTGTCTTT	CASSHQGVLGNTEAVF
TRBV27	TRBJ2-7	few	TRBD2	TGTGCCAGCAGTTCCCACTCACTAGCGGGAGAGAACTTC	CASSSHSLAGENF
TRBV29-1	TRBJ2-1	many	TRBD1	TGCAGCTATACAGGGGGCGGACTGGATGAGCAGTTCTTC	CSYTGGGLDEQFF
TRBV20-1	TRBJ2-1	-	TRBD2	TGCAGTGCTAGGTTGACTAGCAGGAGGGCGTTGTCTTACAATGAGCAGTTCTTC	CSARLTSRRALSYNEQFF
TRBV13	TRBJ2-3	many	-	TGTGCCAGCAGCGCAATTTATGGGAGAGAAGATACGCAGTATTTT	CASSAIYGREDTQYF
TRBV6-2/TRBV6-3	TRBJ1-1	-	-	TGTGCCAGCAGTTATCAGGAGACCAGCATGAACACTGAAGCTTTCTTT	CASSYQETSMNTEAFF
TRBV7-9	TRBJ2-7	-	TRBD2	TGTGCCAGCAGCATTAGCGGGAGTTTAGGGTACGAGCAGTACTTC	CASSISGSLGYEQYF
TRBV5-6	TRBJ2-5	few	TRBD2	TGTGCCAGCAGTGGATGGCGGGAGGGCCAGGAGACCCAGTACTTC	CASSGWREGQETQYF
TRBV28	TRBJ2-5	-	-	TGTGCCAACAATGCCGGCGTCTCAGGGGTCCTTGAGACCCAGTACTTC	CANNAGVSGVLETQYF
TRBV28	TRBJ2-7	once	-	TGTGCCGGCGCCCCGAGCTCCTACGAGCAGTACTTC	CAGAPSSYEQYF
TRBV7-2	TRBJ2-3	many	-	TGTGCCAGCACGCTGGCAGGGTATGGGATAGATACGCAGTATTTT	CASTLAGYGIDTQYF
TRBV6-5	TRBJ2-7	-	-	TGTGCCAGCAGTTATGACGGAAACTACGAGCAGTACTTC	CASSYDGNYEQYF
TRBV6-5	TRBJ2-7	-	-	TGTGCCAGTACGAGCTACGAGCAGTACTTC	CASTSYEQYF
TRBV7-6	TRBJ2-1	few	TRBD1	TGTGCCAGCAGCCCGACCGTTGACAGGGGGCTTCGGTATGAGCAGTTCTTC	CASSPTVDRGLRYEQFF
TRBV27	TRBJ1-5	many	TRBD1	TGTGCCAGCAGTCCATCCGGGACAGGGTACAATCAGCCCCAGCATTTT	CASSPSGTGYNQPQHF
TRBV6-5	TRBJ1-5	-	-	TGTGCCAGCAGTTACTCGAATCCAGGGGCTGGCAATCAGCCCCAGCATTTT	CASSYSNPGAGNQPQHF
TRBV19	TRBJ1-5	once	-	TGTGCCAGTGGTAACGAAGGGGGGAGGTCGGGCAATCAGCCCCAGCATTTT	CASGNEGGRSGNQPQHF
TRBV5-1	TRBJ1-5	few	TRBD1	TGCGCCAGCAGCCCGGACAGGGGGCCTGATCAGCCCCAGCATTTT	CASSPDRGPDQPQHF
TRBV21-1	TRBJ2-3	-	-	TGTGCCAACTGGGACCCACGAGGAGATACGCAGTATTTT	CANWDPRGDTQYF
TRBV5-1	TRBJ2-7	many	TRBD1	TGCGCCAGCAGCGTAGTGGGACAGGGTGTCGTCGAGCAGTACTTC	CASSVVGQGVVEQYF
TRBV6-2/TRBV6-3	TRBJ1-5	many	TRBD1	TGTGCCAGCAGAGAAACCGGGACAGGAGATCAGCCCCAGCATTTT	CASRETGTGDQPQHF
TRBV4-2	TRBJ2-5	many	-	TGTGCCAGCAGCCAAGGGGTCGGGGGGACCCAGTACTTC	CASSQGVGGTQYF
TRBV19	TRBJ2-7	few	-	TGTGCCAGTAGTATAGTCCACAGGGAGTACGAGCAGTACTTC	CASSIVHREYEQYF
TRBV5-3	TRBJ2-3	-	-	TGTGCCAGCAGCTTGGACGTCACAGATACGCAGTATTTT	CASSLDVTDTQYF
TRBV4-1	TRBJ2-1	few	TRBD2	TGCGCCAGCAGCCAAATAAGTACTAGCGGATACAATGAGCAGTTCTTC	CASSQISTSGYNEQFF
TRBV5-8	TRBJ2-5	many	TRBD2	TGTGCCAGCAGCTTACTAGCGGGAGGGCCGAAGACCCAGTACTTC	CASSLLAGGPKTQYF
TRBV6-5	TRBJ2-4	-	TRBD2	TGTGCCAGCAGCCCCAAACACCCGGGGGGTTCCGCCAAAAACATTCAGTACTTC	CASSPKHPGGSAKNIQYF
TRBV29-1	TRBJ2-2	few	-	TGCAGCGTCCTGTCCGCCACCGGGGTGCTGTTTTTT	CSVLSATGVLFF
TRBV29-1	TRBJ1-1	-	-	TGCAGCGTTGAGGGGGTCGTGAACACTGAAGCCTTCTTT	CSVEGVVNTEAFF
TRBV12-3/TRBV12-4	TRBJ1-4	few	TRBD1	TGTGCCAGCAGCAGGACAGGGGATAATGAAAAACTGTTTTTT	CASSRTGDNEKLFF
TRBV29-1	TRBJ2-1	-	-	TGCAGCGTTGAAGTGTGGGACAACAATGAGCAGTTCTTC	CSVEVWDNNEQFF